This paragraph reports one T cell receptor (beta chain). Its antigen is unknown. Base-call qualities are not available, and no considerably larger clone is one nucleotide away. TCRbeta CDR3 regions were amplified from genomic DNA by means of the immunoSEQ Assay, a bias-controlled multiplex PCR. The study's own analysis went as follows. Within the assay, amplification of reference gene primers was used to estimate how many nucleated cells each sample contained. To quantify the absolute abundance of each unique TCRbeta CDR3 rearrangement, sequence reads were collapsed and filtered. For each sample, productive Simpson clonality was calculated by taking the square root of Simpson's diversity index across productive rearrangements. TCRdb took this table from immuneACCESS and kept in-frame rearrangements with V and J called. Such tables lack part of the clones; where checked against another copy, unresolved V genes explain under half of the gap, and the rest is unexplained. V and J calls and clone size come straight from that table; D and trimming were deduced from the DNA. The sample includes tens of thousands of clones, with 80% to 90% observed a single time. Clones ranked in the top ten supply about 1.5% of the sample.

The germline V gene yields MDHEN for CDR1 and SYDVKM for CDR2. Measured from the cysteine to the phenylalanine, the CDR3 is 14 residues long. Only the CDR3 DNA is retained, 42 bases long and in frame from the first base. Germline trimming amounts to 5 bases on V and 2 bases on J, with 5 as the count of junction bases outside the gene matches. This record belongs to a study of blood T cell repertoires in COVID-19 (dated by TCRdb to the early 2020s). At the level of the whole study: Samples covering the acute and convalescent phases of COVID-19 were provided by collaborators in the United States, Italy and Spain. Nearly every sample came with metadata listing a de-identified subject ID, COVID-19 status, age in years and sex. Samples came from the ongoing ImmuneRACE study (first 160 participants) plus 1,254 subjects from 6 global collaborators. Deeply sampled blood TCRbeta repertoires from subjects exposed to, actively infected with, or recovered from COVID-19 were included in the dataset. HLA class I and class II types, where available, came from metadata supplied by the sample provider rather than from assay-based typing. A freely available public database, intended as a resource for researchers studying the immune response to SARS-CoV-2, is where the repertoires were released. The prospective study material was composed of cDNA or gDNA derived from T cells, B-cell-depleted T cells, or PBMCs. The investigation overall reported the following: How much clinical and demographic metadata was included differed by source and by participant, and the metadata was provided uncurated.

Whole blood was collected in K2EDTA tubes by collaborating institutions according to the institutions' own protocols. For TCRbeta analysis, collaborators shipped samples in one of three forms: frozen whole blood, isolated PBMCs, or DNA extracted from either of those sample types. This TCR derives from a woman in her sixties or seventies with acute or convalescent COVID-19. Source material: peripheral blood. The chain employs TRBV28 and TRBJ1-2; 7 bases in between match TRBD1. The nucleotides are TGTGCCAGCAGTGGGACAGCCTGGAACTATGGCTACACCTTC. Protein translation: CASSGTAWNYGYTF.